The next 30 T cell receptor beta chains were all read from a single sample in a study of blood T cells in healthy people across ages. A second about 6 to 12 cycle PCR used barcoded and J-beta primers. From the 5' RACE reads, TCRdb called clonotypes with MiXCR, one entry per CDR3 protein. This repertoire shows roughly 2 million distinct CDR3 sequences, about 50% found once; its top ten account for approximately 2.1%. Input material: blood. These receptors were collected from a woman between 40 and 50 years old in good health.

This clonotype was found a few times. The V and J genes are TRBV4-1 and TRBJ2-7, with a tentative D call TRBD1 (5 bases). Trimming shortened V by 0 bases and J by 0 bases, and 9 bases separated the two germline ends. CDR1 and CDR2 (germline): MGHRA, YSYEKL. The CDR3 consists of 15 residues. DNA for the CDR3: TGCGCCAGCAGCCAAGACGACAGAAACTCCTACGAGCAGTACTTC. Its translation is CASSQDDRNSYEQYF.

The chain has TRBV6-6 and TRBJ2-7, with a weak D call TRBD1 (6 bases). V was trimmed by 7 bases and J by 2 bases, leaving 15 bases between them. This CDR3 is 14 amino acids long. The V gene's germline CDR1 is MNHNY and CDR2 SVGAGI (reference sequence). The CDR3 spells CASIPQTGPYEQYF. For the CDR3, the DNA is TGTGCCAGCATCCCCCAGACAGGCCCCTACGAGCAGTACTTC.

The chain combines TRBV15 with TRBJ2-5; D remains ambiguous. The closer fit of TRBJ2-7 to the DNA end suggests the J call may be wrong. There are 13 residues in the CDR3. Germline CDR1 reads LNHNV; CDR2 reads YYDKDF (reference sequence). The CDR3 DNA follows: TGTGCCACCAGCAGAGATGTTAACAGCGAGCAGTACTTC. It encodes CATSRDVNSEQYF.

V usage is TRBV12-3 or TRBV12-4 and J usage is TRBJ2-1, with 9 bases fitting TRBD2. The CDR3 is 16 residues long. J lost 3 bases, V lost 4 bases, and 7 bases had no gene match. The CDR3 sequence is CASSSTQTSGYNEQFF. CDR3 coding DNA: TGTGCCAGCAGTTCAACTCAGACTAGCGGCTACAATGAGCAGTTCTTC.

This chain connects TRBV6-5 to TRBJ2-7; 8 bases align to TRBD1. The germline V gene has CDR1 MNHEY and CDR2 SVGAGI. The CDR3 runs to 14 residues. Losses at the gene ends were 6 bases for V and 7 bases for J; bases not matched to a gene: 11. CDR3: CASRTSGTGDEQYF. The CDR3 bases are TGTGCCAGCAGAACATCCGGGACAGGAGATGAGCAGTACTTC.

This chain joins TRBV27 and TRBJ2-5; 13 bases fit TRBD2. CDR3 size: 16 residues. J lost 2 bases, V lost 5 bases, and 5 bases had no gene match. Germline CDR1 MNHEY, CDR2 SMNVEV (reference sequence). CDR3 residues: CASSGLAGALQETQYF. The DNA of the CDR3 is TGTGCCAGCAGTGGACTAGCGGGGGCCCTACAAGAGACCCAGTACTTC.

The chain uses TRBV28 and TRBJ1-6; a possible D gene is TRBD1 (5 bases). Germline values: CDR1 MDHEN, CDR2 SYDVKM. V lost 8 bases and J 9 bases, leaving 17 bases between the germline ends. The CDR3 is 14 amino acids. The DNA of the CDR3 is TGTGCCAGCCGGTGGAGCCAGGGAGGTTCACCCCTCCACTTT. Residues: CASRWSQGGSPLHF.

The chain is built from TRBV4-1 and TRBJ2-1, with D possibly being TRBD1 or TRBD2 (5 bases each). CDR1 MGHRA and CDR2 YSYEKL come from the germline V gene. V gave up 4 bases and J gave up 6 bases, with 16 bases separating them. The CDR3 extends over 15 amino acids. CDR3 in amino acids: CASSPPWGSSNEQFF. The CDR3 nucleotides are TGCGCCAGCAGCCCACCTTGGGGGTCAAGCAATGAGCAGTTCTTC.

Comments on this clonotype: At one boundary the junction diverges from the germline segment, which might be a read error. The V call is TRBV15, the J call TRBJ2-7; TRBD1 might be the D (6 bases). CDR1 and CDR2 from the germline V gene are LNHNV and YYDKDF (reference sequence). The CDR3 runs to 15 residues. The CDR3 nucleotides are TGTGCCACCAGTAGAGGAGGTACAGGGATCAACGAGCAGTACTTC. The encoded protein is CATSRGGTGINEQYF. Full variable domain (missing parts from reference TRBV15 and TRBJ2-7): DAMVIQNPRYQVTQFGKPVTLSCSQTLNHNVMYWYQQKSSQAPKLLFHYYDKDFNNEADTPDNFQSRRPNTSFCFLDIRSPGLGDTAMYLCATSRGGTGINEQYFGPGTRLTVT.

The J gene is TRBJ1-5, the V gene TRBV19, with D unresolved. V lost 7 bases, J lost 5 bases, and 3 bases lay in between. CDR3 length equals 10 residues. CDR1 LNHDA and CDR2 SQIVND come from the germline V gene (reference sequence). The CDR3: CASNDQPQHF. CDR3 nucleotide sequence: TGTGCCAGTAATGATCAGCCCCAGCATTTT.

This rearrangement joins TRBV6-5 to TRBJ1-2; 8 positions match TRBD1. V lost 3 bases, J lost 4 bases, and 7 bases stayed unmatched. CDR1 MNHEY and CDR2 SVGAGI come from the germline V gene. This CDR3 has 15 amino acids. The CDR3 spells CASSYSRDRSYGYTF. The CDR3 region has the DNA TGTGCCAGCAGTTATTCCCGGGACAGGAGCTATGGCTACACCTTC.

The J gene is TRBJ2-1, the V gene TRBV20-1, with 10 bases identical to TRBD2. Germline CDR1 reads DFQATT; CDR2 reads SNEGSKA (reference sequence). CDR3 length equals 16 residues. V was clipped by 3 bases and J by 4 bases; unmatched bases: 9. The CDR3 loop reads CSASALAGAGYNEQFF. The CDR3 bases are TGCAGTGCTAGTGCCCTAGCGGGGGCGGGTTACAATGAGCAGTTCTTC.

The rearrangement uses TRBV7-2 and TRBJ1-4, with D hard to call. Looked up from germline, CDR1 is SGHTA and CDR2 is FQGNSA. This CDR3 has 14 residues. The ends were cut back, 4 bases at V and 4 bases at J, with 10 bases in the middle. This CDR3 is CASSSTWSNEKLFF. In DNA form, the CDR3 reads TGTGCCAGCAGCTCTACTTGGAGTAATGAAAAACTGTTTTTT.

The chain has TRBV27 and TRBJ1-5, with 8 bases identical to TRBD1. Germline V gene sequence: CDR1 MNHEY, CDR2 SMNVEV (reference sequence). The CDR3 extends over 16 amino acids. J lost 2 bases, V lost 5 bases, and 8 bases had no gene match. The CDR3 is CASSPQGARGNQPQHF. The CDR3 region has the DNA TGTGCCAGCAGTCCGCAGGGGGCGCGAGGCAATCAGCCCCAGCATTTT.

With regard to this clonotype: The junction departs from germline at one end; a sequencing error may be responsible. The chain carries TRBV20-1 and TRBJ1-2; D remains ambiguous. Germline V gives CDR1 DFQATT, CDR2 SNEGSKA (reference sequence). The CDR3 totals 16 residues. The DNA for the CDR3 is TGCAGTGCTAGCGGCTGGGAAGTCAGGTTGGACTATGGCTGCACCTTC. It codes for CSASGWEVRLDYGCTF.

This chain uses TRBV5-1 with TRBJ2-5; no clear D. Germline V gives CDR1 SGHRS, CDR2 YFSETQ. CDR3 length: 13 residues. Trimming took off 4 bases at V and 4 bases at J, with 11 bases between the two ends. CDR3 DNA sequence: TGCGCCAGCAGCCTCCAGGTGGCAGAGACCCAGTACTTC. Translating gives CASSLQVAETQYF.

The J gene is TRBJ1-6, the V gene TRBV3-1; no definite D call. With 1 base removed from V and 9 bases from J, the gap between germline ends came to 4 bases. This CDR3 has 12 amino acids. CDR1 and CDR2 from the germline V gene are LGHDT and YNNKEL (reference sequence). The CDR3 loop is CASSQVGSPLHF. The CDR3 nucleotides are TGTGCCAGCAGCCAAGTCGGTTCACCCCTCCACTTT.

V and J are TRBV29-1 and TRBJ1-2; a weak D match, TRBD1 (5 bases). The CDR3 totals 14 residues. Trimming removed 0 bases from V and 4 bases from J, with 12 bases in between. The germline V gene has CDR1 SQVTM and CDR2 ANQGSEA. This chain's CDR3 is CSVEDPAGSYGYTF. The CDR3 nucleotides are TGCAGCGTTGAAGATCCGGCAGGGTCCTATGGCTACACCTTC.

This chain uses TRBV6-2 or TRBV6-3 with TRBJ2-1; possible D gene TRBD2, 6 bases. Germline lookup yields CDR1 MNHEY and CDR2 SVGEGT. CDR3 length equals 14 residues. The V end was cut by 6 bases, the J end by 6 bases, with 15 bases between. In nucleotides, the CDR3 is TGTGCCAGCAGGGACCGGGACTCCGGCAATGAGCAGTTCTTC. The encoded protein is CASRDRDSGNEQFF.

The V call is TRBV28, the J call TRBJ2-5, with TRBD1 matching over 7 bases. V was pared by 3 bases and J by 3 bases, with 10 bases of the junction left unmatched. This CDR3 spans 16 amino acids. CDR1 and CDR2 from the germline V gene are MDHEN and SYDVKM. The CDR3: CASSFPPWGQKETQYF. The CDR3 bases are TGTGCCAGCAGTTTCCCGCCCTGGGGACAGAAAGAGACCCAGTACTTC. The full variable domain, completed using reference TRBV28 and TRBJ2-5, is DVKVTQSSRYLVKRTGEKVFLECVQDMDHENMFWYRQDPGLGLRLIYFSYDVKMKEKGDIPEGYSVSREKKERFSLILESASTNQTSMYLCASSFPPWGQKETQYFGPGTRLLVL.

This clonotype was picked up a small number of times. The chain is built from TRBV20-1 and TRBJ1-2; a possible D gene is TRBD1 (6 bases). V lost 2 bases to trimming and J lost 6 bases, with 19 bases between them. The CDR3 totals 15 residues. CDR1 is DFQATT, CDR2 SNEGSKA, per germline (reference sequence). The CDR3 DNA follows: TGCAGTGCTAGAATCCCTCGCGTGGGGGCGAATGGCTACACCTTC. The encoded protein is CSARIPRVGANGYTF.

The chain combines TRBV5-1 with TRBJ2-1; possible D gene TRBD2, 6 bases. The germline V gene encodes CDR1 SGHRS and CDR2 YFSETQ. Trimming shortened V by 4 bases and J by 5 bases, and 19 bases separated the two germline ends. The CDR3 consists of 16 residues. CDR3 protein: CASSRPGEAGNNEQFF. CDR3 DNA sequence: TGCGCCAGCAGCCGTCCGGGCGAAGCGGGTAACAATGAGCAGTTCTTC.

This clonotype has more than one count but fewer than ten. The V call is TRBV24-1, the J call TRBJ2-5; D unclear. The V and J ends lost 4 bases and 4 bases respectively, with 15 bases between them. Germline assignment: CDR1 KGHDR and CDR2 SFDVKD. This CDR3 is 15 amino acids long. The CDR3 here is CATSDPGPGGETQYF. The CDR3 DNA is TGTGCCACCAGTGACCCGGGCCCCGGTGGAGAGACCCAGTACTTC.

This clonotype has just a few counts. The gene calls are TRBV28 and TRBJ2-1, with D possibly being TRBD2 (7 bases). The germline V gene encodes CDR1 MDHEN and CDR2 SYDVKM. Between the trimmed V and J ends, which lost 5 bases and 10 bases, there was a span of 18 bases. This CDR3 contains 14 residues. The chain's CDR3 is CASSPQAGHREQFF. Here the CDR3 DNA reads TGTGCCAGCAGTCCACAAGCGGGACACCGCGAGCAGTTCTTC.

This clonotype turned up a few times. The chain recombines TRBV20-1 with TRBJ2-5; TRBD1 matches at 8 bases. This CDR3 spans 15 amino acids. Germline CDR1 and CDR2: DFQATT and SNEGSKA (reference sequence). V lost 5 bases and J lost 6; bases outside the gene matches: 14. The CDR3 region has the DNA TGCAGTGCTGGGTTAGGACAGGGAGGCATAAAGACCCAGTACTTC. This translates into CSAGLGQGGIKTQYF.

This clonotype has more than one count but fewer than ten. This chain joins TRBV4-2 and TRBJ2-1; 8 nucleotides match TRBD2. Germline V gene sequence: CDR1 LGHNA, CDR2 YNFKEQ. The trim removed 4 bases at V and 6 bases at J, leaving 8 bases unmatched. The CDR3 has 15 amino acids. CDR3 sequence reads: CASSPTGGGINEQFF. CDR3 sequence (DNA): TGTGCCAGCAGCCCTACGGGCGGGGGGATCAATGAGCAGTTCTTC.

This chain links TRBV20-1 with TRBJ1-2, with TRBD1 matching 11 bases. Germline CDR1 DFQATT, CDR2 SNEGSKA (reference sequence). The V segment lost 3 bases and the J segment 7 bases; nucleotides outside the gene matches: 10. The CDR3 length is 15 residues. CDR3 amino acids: CSASGVGQGACGYTF. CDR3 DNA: TGCAGTGCTAGTGGTGTCGGACAGGGGGCGTGTGGCTACACCTTC.

The DNA for the CDR3 is TGTGCCAGCAGCGGGGGACAGGTTAATTCACCCCTCCACTTT. It encodes CASSGGQVNSPLHF. This rearrangement joins TRBV7-2 to TRBJ1-6; 8 positions agree with TRBD1. The length of the CDR3 is 14 residues. Germline lookup yields CDR1 SGHTA and CDR2 FQGNSA. The V gene end was trimmed by 5 bases and the J gene end by 6 bases; junction bases not matched to a gene: 3.

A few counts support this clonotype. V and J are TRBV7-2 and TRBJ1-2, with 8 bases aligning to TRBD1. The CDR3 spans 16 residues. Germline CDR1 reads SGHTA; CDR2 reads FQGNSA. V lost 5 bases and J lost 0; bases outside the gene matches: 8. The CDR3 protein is CASSPGQAPSNYGYTF. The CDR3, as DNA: TGTGCCAGCAGCCCGGGACAGGCTCCTTCTAACTATGGCTACACCTTC.

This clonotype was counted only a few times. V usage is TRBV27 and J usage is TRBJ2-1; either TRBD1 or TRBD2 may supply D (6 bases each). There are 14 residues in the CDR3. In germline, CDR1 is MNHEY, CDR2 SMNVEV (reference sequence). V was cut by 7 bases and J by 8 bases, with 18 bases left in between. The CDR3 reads CASMGGLKSDEQFF. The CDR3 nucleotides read TGTGCCAGCATGGGGGGCCTGAAGTCGGATGAGCAGTTCTTC.